The 27 T cell receptor beta chains given below trace back to one sample, sequenced in a study of OX40 agonist ivuxolimab in advanced cancers. The table came from immunoSEQ multiplex PCR; TCRdb's copy has only in-frame clones and leaves some out. The sample holds tens of thousands of clones, roughly 91% seen once. Sequenced here: CD4+ or CD8+ T cells sorted from blood, sampled in a trial of the OX40 agonist ivuxolimab. Every receptor here comes from an adult with an advanced solid tumor such as melanoma, head and neck, liver or kidney cancer.

The chain carries TRBV28 and TRBJ2-2; 8 bases are shared with TRBD2. The V and J ends lost 4 bases and 7 bases, in that order; junction bases with no gene match: 20. Germline V gives CDR1 MDHEN, CDR2 SYDVKM. The CDR3 has 19 amino acids. CDR3 region: CASSSFFMSGLDEGGELFF. In DNA form, the CDR3 reads TGTGCCAGCAGTTCTTTCTTTATGTCGGGACTAGATGAAGGCGGGGAGCTGTTTTTT.

This chain joins TRBV7-8 and TRBJ2-1, with a possible D match to TRBD2 (6 bases). V was trimmed by 5 bases and J by 4 bases, leaving 15 bases between them. Germline V gene lookup returns CDR1 SGHVS and CDR2 FQNEAQ. CDR3 length: 15 residues. CDR3: CASSQSGLEYNEQFF. The CDR3 DNA reads TGTGCCAGCAGCCAAAGCGGGCTTGAATACAATGAGCAGTTCTTC.

The rearrangement uses TRBV29-1 and TRBJ1-1, with no clear D. The germline V gene encodes CDR1 SQVTM and CDR2 ANQGSEA. The CDR3 is 12 amino acids. With 6 bases removed from V and 0 bases from J, the gap between germline ends came to 8 bases. The CDR3 DNA follows: TGCAGCGTGCCAGCCTTGAACACTGAAGCTTTCTTT. This encodes CSVPALNTEAFF.

This rearrangement joins TRBV4-1 to TRBJ2-7; 7 bases fit TRBD2. V shed 0 bases, J shed 7 bases, and the junction held 15 bases outside the gene matches. The CDR3 is made up of 17 amino acids. Per germline, CDR1 MGHRA and CDR2 YSYEKL. This CDR3 reads CASSQETPGRMGGEQYF. The CDR3 coding sequence is TGCGCCAGCAGCCAAGAAACCCCGGGACGGATGGGAGGGGAGCAGTACTTC.

A word on this clone: Other DNA sequences in the sample encode the same CDR3. V usage is TRBV15 and J usage is TRBJ1-1, with 7 bases fitting TRBD1. J gave up 11 bases and V 6 bases, and 18 bases lay outside the gene matches. The CDR3 is made up of 15 amino acids. From germline, CDR1 is LNHNV and CDR2 YYDKDF (reference sequence). The CDR3: CATSGGDRAFIEAFF. CDR3 nucleotides: TGTGCCACCAGTGGAGGCGACAGGGCGTTTATTGAGGCTTTCTTT.

The rearrangement uses TRBV5-6 and TRBJ2-1, with D possibly being TRBD2 (5 bases). V was cut by 0 bases and J by 10 bases, with 11 bases left in between. This CDR3 comprises 13 residues. The germline CDR1 and CDR2 sequences are SGHDT and YYEEEE. CDR3 nucleotides: TGTGCCAGCAGCTTGGCCGGGGTTGGCGAGCAGTTCTTC. The encoded protein is CASSLAGVGEQFF.

The chain is built from TRBV28 and TRBJ1-4; D remains ambiguous. Trimming left V 2 bases short and J 8 bases short, with 6 bases between. There are 12 residues in the CDR3. From germline, CDR1 is MDHEN and CDR2 SYDVKM. CDR3 coding DNA: TGTGCCAGCAGTTTAAAAGGGGAAAAACTGTTTTTT. This encodes CASSLKGEKLFF.

The rearrangement uses TRBV13 and TRBJ2-2; 7 bases align to TRBD2. Trimming took 5 bases from V and 2 from J; bases not matched to a gene: 11. The germline CDR1 and CDR2 sequences are PRHDT and FYEKMQ (reference sequence). This CDR3 region has 17 residues. The CDR3 reads CASSQKGGGGNTGELFF. CDR3 in DNA: TGTGCCAGCAGCCAGAAAGGCGGGGGTGGAAACACCGGGGAGCTGTTTTTT.

This chain links TRBV15 with TRBJ2-1; D could derive from TRBD1 or TRBD2 (5 bases each). Germline assignment: CDR1 LNHNV and CDR2 YYDKDF (reference sequence). V gave up 3 bases and J gave up 0 bases, with 12 bases separating them. The CDR3 consists of 16 residues. CDR3 amino acids: CATSRDPGSSYNEQFF. CDR3 coding DNA: TGTGCCACCAGCAGGGACCCAGGGAGCTCCTACAATGAGCAGTTCTTC.

This clone has only a few counts. This sequence joins TRBV6-5 and TRBJ2-1, with 8 nucleotides matching TRBD1. The CDR3 contains 15 residues. With 4 bases clipped from V and 8 bases from J, the junction kept 10 bases outside the gene matches. Per the germline V gene, CDR1 is MNHEY and CDR2 is SVGAGI. The CDR3 DNA reads as TGTGCCAGCAGTTTCGGACAGGGCTTTAGGGATGAGCAGTTCTTC. It encodes CASSFGQGFRDEQFF.

The rearrangement joins TRBV7-9 to TRBJ2-6; TRBD2 matches 9 bases. Germline trimming cut 3 bases from V and 1 base from J; bases unmatched to any gene: 10. This CDR3 is 19 amino acids long. The germline gives CDR1 SEHNR, CDR2 FQNEAQ (reference sequence). The CDR3 DNA reads as TGTGCCAGCAGCTTCCCGGGTAGCGGGAGTTCGTCTGGGGCCAACGTCCTGACTTTC. It is translated as CASSFPGSGSSSGANVLTF.

J is TRBJ2-7 and V is TRBV28; 9 bases fit TRBD2. J was trimmed by 2 bases and V by 5 bases; bases with no gene match: 7. Germline V lookup: CDR1 MDHEN, CDR2 SYDVKM. The CDR3 length is 15 residues. DNA of the CDR3: TGTGCCAGCAGTCCGCAGCGGGAGGTCACCTACGAGCAGTACTTC. Translated: CASSPQREVTYEQYF. Full variable domain (rest looked up from reference TRBV28 and TRBJ2-7): DVKVTQSSRYLVKRTGEKVFLECVQDMDHENMFWYRQDPGLGLRLIYFSYDVKMKEKGDIPEGYSVSREKKERFSLILESASTNQTSMYLCASSPQREVTYEQYFGPGTRLTVT.

The CDR3 sequence: CASSQASGRVNEQFF. The CDR3 DNA follows: TGTGCCAGCAGCCAAGCATCGGGTAGGGTCAATGAGCAGTTCTTC. The chain links TRBV14 to TRBJ2-1; D remains unclear. V lost 1 base and J 6 bases, leaving 13 bases between the germline ends. The CDR3 is 15 amino acids. Germline V gene data show CDR1 as SGHDN and CDR2 as FVKESK. Combining the CDR3 with reference TRBV14 and TRBJ2-1 gives the whole variable domain EAGVTQFPSHSVIEKGQTVTLRCDPISGHDNLYWYRRVMGKEIKFLLHFVKESKQDESGMPNNRFLAERTGGTYSTLKVQPAELEDSGVYFCASSQASGRVNEQFFGPGTRLTVL.

This clone was counted between two and nine times. The gene calls are TRBV11-2 and TRBJ2-7; the D is unclear. Germline CDR1 reads SGHAT; CDR2 reads FQNNGV. The CDR3 covers 13 residues. V lost 2 bases, J lost 7 bases, and 12 bases lay in between. This chain's CDR3 is CASSLYPGWEQYF. The CDR3 nucleotides read TGTGCCAGCAGCTTATACCCGGGTTGGGAGCAGTACTTC. Looking up the rest from reference TRBV11-2 and TRBJ2-7 gives the full variable domain: EAGVAQSPRYKIIEKRQSVAFWCNPISGHATLYWYQQILGQGPKLLIQFQNNGVVDDSQLPKDRFSAERLKGVDSTLKIQPAKLEDSAVYLCASSLYPGWEQYFGPGTRLTVT.

The chain carries TRBV25-1 and TRBJ1-1; 8 bases map to TRBD1. There are 15 residues in the CDR3. The ends lost 1 base at V and 6 bases at J; junction bases unmatched: 7. Per the germline V gene, CDR1 is MGHDK and CDR2 is SYGVNS. The CDR3 DNA reads TGTGCCAGCAGTGAATTTACAGGGGGAGTTGCTGAAGCTTTCTTT. Residues: CASSEFTGGVAEAFF.

This sequence joins TRBV29-1 and TRBJ1-4, with unresolved D. The CDR3 totals 12 residues. The V end was cut by 6 bases, the J end by 10 bases, with 15 bases between. From germline, CDR1 is SQVTM and CDR2 ANQGSEA. The CDR3 bases are TGCAGCGTCCAAGAGTCTAACGGAAAACTGTTTTTT. Amino acid sequence: CSVQESNGKLFF. Based on the CDR3 plus reference TRBV29-1 and TRBJ1-4, the full variable domain is SAVISQKPSRDICQRGTSLTIQCQVDSQVTMMFWYRQQPGQSLTLIATANQGSEATYESGFVIDKFPISRPNLTFSTLTVSNMSPEDSSIYLCSVQESNGKLFFGSGTQLSVL.

In its sample, this clone was seen once. The chain has TRBV6-4 and TRBJ2-2, with 9 bases matching TRBD2. J was trimmed by 7 bases and V by 5 bases; bases with no gene match: 14. Per the germline V gene, CDR1 is MRHNA and CDR2 is SNTAGT. The CDR3 loop spans 17 amino acids. The CDR3 sequence: CASSLGLAGVSYGELFF. The CDR3 DNA reads as TGTGCCAGCAGTTTGGGGTTAGCGGGAGTCTCATACGGGGAGCTGTTTTTT.

V and J are TRBV28 and TRBJ2-1; TRBD2 is a possible D gene (7 bases). The CDR3 sequence is 12 residues long. Trimming took off 11 bases at V and 5 bases at J, with 13 bases between the two ends. CDR1 MDHEN and CDR2 SYDVKM come from the germline V gene. In nucleotides, the CDR3 is TGTGCCGCCCGGGGGGCTGACAATGAGCAGTTCTTC. Amino acid sequence: CAARGADNEQFF.

The chain links TRBV13 to TRBJ2-3; 7 positions agree with TRBD2. The ends lost 2 bases at V and 2 bases at J; junction bases unmatched: 7. The CDR3 is 16 residues long. In germline, CDR1 is PRHDT, CDR2 FYEKMQ (reference sequence). CDR3 sequence reads: CASSLPGSGITDTQYF. DNA for the CDR3: TGTGCCAGCAGCTTACCCGGGAGCGGGATCACAGATACGCAGTATTTT.

The V call is TRBV27, the J call TRBJ1-1, with a possible D match to TRBD1 (6 bases). Germline V gene data show CDR1 as MNHEY and CDR2 as SMNVEV (reference sequence). Trimming took 5 bases from V and 5 from J, leaving 18 bases between them. The CDR3 totals 15 residues. The CDR3 DNA is TGTGCCAGCAGTCCATCGGGGGGCCGAGGGACTGAAGCTTTCTTT. It yields the protein CASSPSGGRGTEAFF.

The chain uses TRBV9 and TRBJ2-1, with TRBD1 identical over 9 bases. This CDR3 is built from 15 residues. Trimming cost V 2 bases and J 5 bases; bases outside gene matches: 5. CDR1 is SGDLS, CDR2 YYNGEE, per germline. Here the CDR3 DNA reads TGTGCCAGCAGCGTCCGGGACAGGGCGGACAATGAGCAGTTCTTC. The encoded protein is CASSVRDRADNEQFF. The full variable domain, with the rest looked up from reference TRBV9 and TRBJ2-1, is DSGVTQTPKHLITATGQRVTLRCSPRSGDLSVYWYQQSLDQGLQFLIQYYNGEERAKGNILERFSAQQFPDLHSELNLSSLELGDSALYFCASSVRDRADNEQFFGPGTRLTVL.

This rearrangement joins TRBV7-8 to TRBJ2-6; D remains ambiguous. Trimming shortened V by 7 bases and J by 3 bases, and 16 bases separated the two germline ends. The CDR3 spans 16 residues. CDR1 SGHVS and CDR2 FQNEAQ come from the germline V gene. The chain's CDR3 is CASTNSNADGANVLTF. CDR3 in DNA: TGTGCCAGCACCAACTCGAACGCTGATGGGGCCAACGTCCTGACTTTC.

In nucleotides, the CDR3 is TGTGCCAGCAGTGTAGTAGGCTCCTACAATGAGCAGTTCTTC. Protein product: CASSVVGSYNEQFF. V and J are TRBV6-1 and TRBJ2-1; the D is unclear. CDR3 size: 14 residues. V lost 4 bases and J lost 0, with 7 bases in between. In germline, CDR1 is MNHNS, CDR2 SASEGT.

The table lists this clone with a few counts. The chain couples TRBV4-2 to TRBJ1-1; no reliable D call. The germline CDR1 and CDR2 sequences are LGHNA and YNFKEQ. The CDR3 is 14 residues long. The V end was cut by 0 bases, the J end by 2 bases, with 7 bases between. The CDR3 spells CASSQDGQNTEAFF. The CDR3 DNA is TGTGCCAGCAGCCAAGATGGCCAAAACACTGAAGCTTTCTTT.

This clone was found a few times. The rearrangement uses TRBV4-1 and TRBJ2-2; weak D call: TRBD1 (5 bases). The CDR3 loop spans 13 amino acids. V dropped 3 bases and J dropped 7 bases, with 9 bases sitting between them. Germline V gene lookup returns CDR1 MGHRA and CDR2 YSYEKL. CDR3 nucleotide sequence: TGCGCCAGCAGCCACAGGGAAAACGGGGAGCTGTTTTTT. It translates to CASSHRENGELFF.

The V gene is TRBV29-1, the J gene TRBJ2-1; 8 nucleotides match TRBD2. Germline-derived CDR1 and CDR2 are SQVTM and ANQGSEA. The CDR3 has 14 residues. The trim removed 3 bases at V and 2 bases at J, leaving 3 bases unmatched. The CDR3 spells CSVDGGRTYNEQFF. CDR3 nucleotides: TGCAGCGTTGACGGCGGGAGGACCTACAATGAGCAGTTCTTC.

This chain connects TRBV6-1 to TRBJ1-5, with 7 positions matching TRBD1. Germline V CDR1 and CDR2: MNHNS, SASEGT. There are 15 residues in the CDR3. The V gene end was trimmed by 5 bases and the J gene end by 0 bases; junction bases not matched to a gene: 4. This CDR3 reads CASSMDRFSNQPQHF. The CDR3, as DNA: TGTGCCAGCAGTATGGACAGGTTTAGCAATCAGCCCCAGCATTTT.